The 4 T cell receptor beta chains below all came from one sample that was sequenced in a study of CD8 T cells in ankylosing spondylitis. TCRdb independently ran MiXCR on the 5' RACE reads; one entry per CDR3 protein. Counted here are roughly 30,000 distinct CDR3 sequences, over 12% occurring once; the ten biggest clones make up less than 40%. The sample was blood. The receptors here all came from a male donor with ankylosing spondylitis or in good health (not recorded which).

This chain links TRBV5-6 with TRBJ2-6, with a weak D call TRBD2 (6 bases). Trimming cost V 4 bases and J 4 bases, with 9 bases left between them. The CDR3 is 14 residues long. Germline assignment: CDR1 SGHDT and CDR2 YYEEEE. CDR3 residues: CASSLSGGANVLTF. DNA for the CDR3: TGTGCCAGCAGCCTAAGCGGGGGGGCCAACGTCCTGACTTTC.

This clonotype was counted a few times. The chain is built from TRBV28 and TRBJ2-3; D gene ambiguous. This CDR3 region has 15 residues. The V gene lost 6 bases and the J gene lost 1 base, with 14 bases spanning the gap. Germline V gene lookup returns CDR1 MDHEN and CDR2 SYDVKM. CDR3: CASSPGRWRTDTQYF. Written as DNA, the CDR3 is TGTGCCAGCAGCCCTGGTCGATGGCGCACAGATACGCAGTATTTT.

The CDR3 coding sequence is TGTGCCAGCAGCTCCCTCGGGGGCCGAGGCGAAAAACTGTTTTTT. As protein: CASSSLGGRGEKLFF. The V gene is TRBV11-2, the J gene TRBJ1-4, with D possibly matching TRBD1 (6 bases). The V end was cut by 4 bases, the J end by 8 bases, with 17 bases between. Germline assignment: CDR1 SGHAT and CDR2 FQNNGV. This CDR3 comprises 15 residues.

This chain connects TRBV12-3 or TRBV12-4 to TRBJ2-7, with a weak D call TRBD1 (6 bases). Trimming took off 6 bases at V and 3 bases at J, with 15 bases between the two ends. CDR3 length: 14 residues. The CDR3 is CASSWDKARYEQYF. The DNA for the CDR3 is TGTGCCAGCAGCTGGGACAAGGCCCGCTACGAGCAGTACTTC.